This TCR beta chain is drawn from a study of blood T cell repertoires in COVID-19 (dated by TCRdb to 2019 to 2021). Study-level background: The collaborator samples originated in the United States, Italy and Spain and spanned the acute and convalescent phases of COVID-19. The prospective study material was composed of cDNA or gDNA derived from T cells, B-cell-depleted T cells, or PBMCs. The dataset comprised deeply sampled blood TCRbeta repertoires from subjects exposed to, actively infected with, or recovered from COVID-19. A freely available public database, intended as a resource for researchers studying the immune response to SARS-CoV-2, is where the repertoires were released. Samples came from the ongoing ImmuneRACE study (first 160 participants) plus 1,254 subjects from 6 global collaborators. Nearly every sample came with metadata listing a de-identified subject ID, COVID-19 status, age in years and sex. Where available, HLA class I and class II types were taken from metadata supplied by the sample provider and were not determined by assay-based typing.

General conclusions and limits of the study: How much clinical and demographic metadata was included differed by source and by participant, and the metadata was provided uncurated.

Participants in the prospective study were enrolled through a virtual design, were aged 18 to 89 years, and lived in about 25 United States geographic areas. To assign participants to cohorts, the prospective study relied on clinical history that participants themselves reported in a screening survey and a study questionnaire. Exposed participants had been in contact with someone with a PCR-confirmed or clinician-diagnosed COVID-19 case within 2 weeks of study entry. In the prospective study, mobile phlebotomists collected whole blood, serum and a nasopharyngeal or oropharyngeal swab from each participant. Prospective study participants could optionally give additional blood draws and questionnaires over an approximately two-month period. Before DNA extraction, blood samples from the prospective study were shipped at room temperature or frozen. A remark on this clone: There is no known antigen for this receptor. No base qualities exist here, and no much larger clone lies one base off it.

TCRbeta CDR3 regions were amplified from genomic DNA using the immunoSEQ Assay, a bias-controlled multiplex PCR. The original pipeline was this. The number of nucleated cells in each sample was estimated from the amplification of reference gene primers within the assay. Sequence reads were collapsed and filtered to measure the absolute abundance of every unique TCRbeta CDR3 rearrangement. For each sample, productive Simpson clonality was calculated as the square root of Simpson's diversity index over productive rearrangements. TCRdb took over this immuneACCESS table, retaining in-frame rearrangements with V and J assigned. Such tables are incomplete; in checked studies, under half of the missing clones stem from an unresolved V gene, and the remainder is unexplained. The V and J calls and the clone size are those of that table, but D and trimming were determined from the DNA. The table for this sample lists hundreds of thousands of clones; 70% to 90% of them were counted only once. The biggest ten clones account for roughly 1.4% of the sample.

The germline V gene gives CDR1 as SGHDT and CDR2 as YYEEEE. Inclusive of the bounding cysteine and phenylalanine, the CDR3 is 15 residues long. Just CDR3 DNA is preserved here, 45 bases in frame from base 1. The trim is 4 bases for V and 3 bases for J, with a gap of 16 bases between the germline ends. The sample was PBMCs or T cells enriched from blood (not recorded which). This chain joins TRBV5-6 to TRBJ1-1; the D segment cannot be called with confidence. This TCR was sampled from a woman in her late teens or twenties who had been exposed to COVID-19. CDR3 region: CASSHQVGEYTEAFF. The DNA sequence reads TGTGCCAGCAGCCACCAGGTCGGGGAGTACACTGAAGCTTTCTTT.